Here is one T cell receptor beta chain with its context. In the source study's methods: Amplification of reference gene primers was used by the study to estimate nucleated cell counts. Profiled with immunoSEQ multiplex PCR; TCRdb holds only in-frame clones, not every one. The V and J calls and the clone size are those of that table, but D and trimming were determined from the DNA. In the table there are under 15,000 clones, roughly 84% of which are singletons. The data originate from a study of blood T cell repertoires in COVID-19. In the study overall: Material from acute and convalescent COVID-19 was sourced from the United States, Italy and Spain. The analysed material was cDNA or gDNA that came from T cells, B-cell-depleted T cells, or PBMCs.

CDR1 and CDR2 (germline): ENHRY, SYGVKD. The CDR3 runs 14 residues. V dropped 0 bases and J dropped 3; count of bases not matched to a gene: 1. The sequence derives from a middle-aged man with active or convalescent COVID-19. Material for sequencing was peripheral blood. The chain employs TRBV10-3 and TRBJ2-5, with 7 positions matching TRBD2. The DNA of the CDR3 is TGTGCCATCAGTGAGTCGGGAGGGGAAGAGACCCAGTACTTC. Its translation is CAISESGGEETQYF.